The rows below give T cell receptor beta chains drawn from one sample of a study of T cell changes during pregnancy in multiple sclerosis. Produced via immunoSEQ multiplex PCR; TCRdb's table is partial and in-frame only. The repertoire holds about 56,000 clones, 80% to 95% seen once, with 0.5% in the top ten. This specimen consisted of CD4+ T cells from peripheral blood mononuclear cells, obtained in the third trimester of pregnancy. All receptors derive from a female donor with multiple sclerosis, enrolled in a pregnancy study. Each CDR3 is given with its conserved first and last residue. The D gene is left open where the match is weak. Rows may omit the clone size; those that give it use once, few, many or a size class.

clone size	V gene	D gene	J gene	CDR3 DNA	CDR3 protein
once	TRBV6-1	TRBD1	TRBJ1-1	TGTGCCAGCAGGGAGGGACAGCCGAACACTGAAGCTTTCTTT	CASREGQPNTEAFF
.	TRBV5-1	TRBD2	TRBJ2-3	TGCGCCAGCAGCTTGGTAACTAGCGGGGGCACAGATACGCAGTATTTT	CASSLVTSGGTDTQYF
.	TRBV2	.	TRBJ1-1	TGTGCCAGCAGTCTACTGAACACTGAAGCTTTCTTT	CASSLLNTEAFF
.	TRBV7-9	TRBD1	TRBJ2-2	TGTGCCAGCACAAGAGGGACAGTTGGGGCAGACACCGGGGAGCTGTTTTTT	CASTRGTVGADTGELFF
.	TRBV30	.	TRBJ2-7	TGTGCCTGGGGACTGATCTACGAGCAGTACTTC	CAWGLIYEQYF
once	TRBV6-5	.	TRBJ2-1	TGTGCCAGCAGTTACGGGGGGAGCTCCTACAATGAGCAGTTCTTC	CASSYGGSSYNEQFF
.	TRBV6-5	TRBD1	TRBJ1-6	TGTGCCAGCGGAAGACTAGGGGACAGAAATTCACCCCTCCACTTT	CASGRLGDRNSPLHF
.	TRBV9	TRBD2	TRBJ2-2	TGTGCCAGCAGCGAGACTAGCGGGGGGGCGGGCACCGGGGAGCTGTTTTTT	CASSETSGGAGTGELFF
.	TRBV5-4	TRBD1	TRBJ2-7	TGTGCCAGCAGCTTGGCAGGGGGCGACGAGCAGTACTTC	CASSLAGGDEQYF
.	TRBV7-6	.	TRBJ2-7	TGTGCCAGCAGCTTGACGGGGAACTACGAGCAGTACTTC	CASSLTGNYEQYF
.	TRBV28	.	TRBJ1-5	TGTGCCAGCAGTTACCCCTCGGGGAACAATCAGCCCCAGCATTTT	CASSYPSGNNQPQHF
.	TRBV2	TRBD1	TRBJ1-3	TGTGCCAGCAGTGAAGGAACAGGGGGCTTTTTAAACACCATATATTTT	CASSEGTGGFLNTIYF
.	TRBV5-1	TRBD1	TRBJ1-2	TGCGCCAGCAGCTTGCAGGGGACAGACTATGGCTACACCTTC	CASSLQGTDYGYTF
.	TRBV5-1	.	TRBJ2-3	TGCGCCAGCAGCTCGGGTCTAGCGCCCAGCACAGATACGCAGTATTTT	CASSSGLAPSTDTQYF
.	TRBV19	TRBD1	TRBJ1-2	TGTGCCAGTAGTATAGTGGCAGGGGGACCTAACTATGGCTACACCTTC	CASSIVAGGPNYGYTF
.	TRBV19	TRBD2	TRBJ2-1	TGTGCCAGTAGTCCCCCAGCGGGGGCCCTCAATGAGCAGTTCTTC	CASSPPAGALNEQFF
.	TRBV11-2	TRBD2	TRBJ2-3	TGTGCCAGCAGCTTATCTAGTGGGGTTAGCGGGGGCCGCACAGATACGCAGTATTTT	CASSLSSGVSGGRTDTQYF
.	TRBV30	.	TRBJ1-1	TGTGCCTGGAGTGTCCGCAGGACCGCGGGCACTGAAGCTTTCTTT	CAWSVRRTAGTEAFF
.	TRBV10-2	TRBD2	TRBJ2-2	TGCGCCAGCAGTCCGGGACTAGCGGGGGGGTGGACCGGGGAGCTGTTTTTT	CASSPGLAGGWTGELFF
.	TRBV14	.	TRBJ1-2	TGTGCCAGCAGCCAAGATTACGGGGGGTTCAGCTACACCTTC	CASSQDYGGFSYTF
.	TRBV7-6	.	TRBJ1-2	TGTGCCAGCAGCCCTCGACAGGCCCCGTATGGCTACACCTTC	CASSPRQAPYGYTF
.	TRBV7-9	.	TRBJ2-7	TGTGCCAGCAGACAAGGGGGGGCTTACCCCGAGCAGTACTTC	CASRQGGAYPEQYF
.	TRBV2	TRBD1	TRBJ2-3	TGTGCCAGCAGTAAGGGACAGGGGGCGACGATTACGCAGTATTTT	CASSKGQGATITQYF
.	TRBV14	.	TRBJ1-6	TGTGCCAGCAGCCAAATCGTCAGTCACTCACCCCTCCACTTT	CASSQIVSHSPLHF
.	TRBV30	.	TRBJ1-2	TGTGCCTGGAGTTGGGCTTATGGCTACACCTTC	CAWSWAYGYTF
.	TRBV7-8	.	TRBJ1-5	TGTGCCAGCAGCCCCAACCGAATTGGGGGAGGGGCGAGCAAGGAGCCCCAGCATTTT	CASSPNRIGGGASKEPQHF
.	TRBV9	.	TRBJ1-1	TGTGCCAGCAGCGAGGGACAAAACACTGAAGCTTTCTTT	CASSEGQNTEAFF
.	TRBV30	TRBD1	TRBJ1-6	TGTGCCTGGAGCGTATTGGACAGGGATAATTCACCCCTCCACTTT	CAWSVLDRDNSPLHF
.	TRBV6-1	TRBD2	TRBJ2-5	TGTGCCAGCAGTCCTAGCGGGGGACAAGAGACCCAGTACTTC	CASSPSGGQETQYF
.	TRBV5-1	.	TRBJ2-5	TGCGCCAGCAGCCCGGACCGACAGGAGACCCAGTACTTC	CASSPDRQETQYF
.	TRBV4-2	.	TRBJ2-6	TGTGCCAGCAGCCAGGACATCTCGGGGGCCAACGTCCTGACTTTC	CASSQDISGANVLTF
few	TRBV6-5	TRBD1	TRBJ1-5	TGTGCCAGCAGTCCCGGGACAGGGACCAATCAGCCCCAGCATTTT	CASSPGTGTNQPQHF
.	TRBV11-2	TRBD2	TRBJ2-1	TGTGCCAGCAGCCGTATAAGACTAGCGGGAATCAATGAGCAGTTCTTC	CASSRIRLAGINEQFF
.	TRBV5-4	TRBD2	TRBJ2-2	TGTGCCAGCAGACTAGCGGGGGGGCATGGTACCGGGGAGCTGTTTTTT	CASRLAGGHGTGELFF
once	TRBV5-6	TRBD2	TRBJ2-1	TGTGCCAGCAGCCCACGGACGACTAGCGGGCACAATGAGCAGTTCTTC	CASSPRTTSGHNEQFF
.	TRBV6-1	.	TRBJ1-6	TGTGCCAGCAGTGAATCAGGGATGGGCTCACCCCTCCACTTT	CASSESGMGSPLHF
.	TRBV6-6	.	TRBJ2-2	TGTGCCGCGCGCCCCAGGGGGAACACCGGGGAGCTGTTTTTT	CAARPRGNTGELFF
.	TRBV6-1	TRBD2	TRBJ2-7	TGTGCCAGCAGTGAGGCGGGGGGCGCGTCCTACGAGCAGTACTTC	CASSEAGGASYEQYF
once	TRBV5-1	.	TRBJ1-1	TGCGCCAGCAGCTTAGGACAGCGGGAAACTGAAGCTTTCTTT	CASSLGQRETEAFF
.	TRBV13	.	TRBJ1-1	TGTGCCAGCCAACCCCTGCGAGGGCCGCACACTGAAGCTTTCTTT	CASQPLRGPHTEAFF
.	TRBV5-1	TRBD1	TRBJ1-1	TGCGCCAGCAGCATTGGACAGGACAACACTGAAGCTTTCTTT	CASSIGQDNTEAFF
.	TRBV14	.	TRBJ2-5	TGTGCCAGCAGCCAAGAGGGTCGCGGGACGTCCCAAGAGACCCAGTACTTC	CASSQEGRGTSQETQYF
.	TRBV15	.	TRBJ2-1	TGTGCCACCAGCAGGGCGGGACTTAATAACAATGAGCAGTTCTTC	CATSRAGLNNNEQFF
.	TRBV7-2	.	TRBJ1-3	TGTGCCAGCAGCTTCCTTGGAAACACCATATATTTT	CASSFLGNTIYF
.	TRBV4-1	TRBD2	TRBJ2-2	TGCGCCAGCCGACCGTTTGGCGGGGGGGCCGATTCCGGGGAGCTGTTTTTT	CASRPFGGGADSGELFF
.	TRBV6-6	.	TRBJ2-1	TGTGCCAGCAGCCCCGTTGCGAATGAGCAGTTCTTC	CASSPVANEQFF
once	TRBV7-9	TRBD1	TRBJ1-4	TGTGCCAGCAGCCCGCGACAGGGGTCTAATGAAAAACTGTTTTTT	CASSPRQGSNEKLFF
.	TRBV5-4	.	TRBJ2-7	TGTGCCAGCAGCTTGGTACAGGGTCGCAACGAGCAGTACTTC	CASSLVQGRNEQYF
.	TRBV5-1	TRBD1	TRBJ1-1	TGCGCCAGCAGCTCAAGGACAGGGAACTTCATGAACACTGAAGCTTTCTTT	CASSSRTGNFMNTEAFF
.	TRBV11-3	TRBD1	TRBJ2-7	TGTGCCAGCAGCTTGGGACAGCTTTCCTACGAGCAGTACTTC	CASSLGQLSYEQYF
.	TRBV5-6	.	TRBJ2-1	TGTGCCAGCAGCCCGGGGGAATATGAGCAGTTCTTC	CASSPGEYEQFF
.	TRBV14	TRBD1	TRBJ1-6	TGTGCCAGCAGCCAAGATTGGGCCGGGACAGGGGATAATTCACCCCTCCACTTT	CASSQDWAGTGDNSPLHF
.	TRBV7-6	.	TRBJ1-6	TGTGCCAGCAGCTTAGACTCAGGGGTTCTGGGGAATTCACCCCTCCACTTT	CASSLDSGVLGNSPLHF
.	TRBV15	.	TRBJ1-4	TGTGCCACCAGCAGCGGGCATGAGGGCGAAAAACTGTTTTTT	CATSSGHEGEKLFF
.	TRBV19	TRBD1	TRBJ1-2	TGTGCCAGTAGTATAAACCGGGACAGCCGGGCGTATGGCTACACCTTC	CASSINRDSRAYGYTF
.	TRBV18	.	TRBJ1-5	TGTGCCAGCTCACAACCAGGCCCCGGGGTTCAGCCCCAGCATTTT	CASSQPGPGVQPQHF
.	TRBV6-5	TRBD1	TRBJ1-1	TGTGCCAGCAGTTTCATCAGGGGGCAGGGTACTGAAGCTTTCTTT	CASSFIRGQGTEAFF
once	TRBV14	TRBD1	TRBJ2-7	TGTGCCAGCAGCCCACACCCGGGACAGGGGGCGTTGGGAGAGCAGTACTTC	CASSPHPGQGALGEQYF
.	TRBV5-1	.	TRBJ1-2	TGCGCCAGCAGCGGAGCCGGGACACCGTCTAACTATGGCTACACCTTC	CASSGAGTPSNYGYTF